This T cell receptor beta chain appears in the sequencing data of a study of T cells in Graves' hyperthyroidism and ophthalmopathy. Findings and limits, study-wide: Ophthalmopathy prediction by the model preceded onset by a median approximately 6.9 months. Ophthalmopathy was told apart from stable hyperthyroidism by a 13 V-J model.

Amplification of TCR beta CDR3 regions used RNA as the template. First-round RT-PCR targeting the TCR CDR3 was performed with the HTBI primer set. TCRdb ran MiXCR on the multiplex PCR reads and lists one entry per CDR3 protein. The repertoire has 600,000 to 700,000 distinct CDR3 sequences, approximately 42% of them found once; the top ten carry approximately 6.8%. Notes on this clonotype: No antigen is known for it.

The diagnoses drew upon clinical symptoms, serum thyroxine and TRAb, thyroid ultrasound and orbital computed tomography. The CDR3 loop spans 16 amino acids. Germline loops: CDR1 DFQATT, CDR2 SNEGSKA (reference sequence). Sample: peripheral blood or thyroid tissue (not recorded which). The rearrangement links TRBV20-1 to TRBJ2-5; D is unclear. The DNA end is more similar to TRBJ2-7, so the J call may be wrong. This clonotype was obtained from an adult man with Graves' disease, either hyperthyroidism or ophthalmopathy (not recorded which). CDR3 region: CSARATNRVFSYEQYF. In DNA, the CDR3 is TGCAGTGCTAGAGCCACCAACCGGGTCTTCTCCTACGAGCAGTACTTC.